This T cell receptor (beta chain) was recorded in a study of regulatory T cells in long-lasting Graves disease. General study results and limits: There were preferences for TRBV28, TRBJ1-2 and TRBJ2-5 in persistent disease.

For this clonotype: Its antigen is still unknown.

Time point: newly diagnosed GD, antithyroid drugs for less than 3 months. RNA isolated from PBMCs was used to make the TCR library. The length of the CDR3 is 14 residues. Trimming left V 1 base short and J 6 bases short, with 12 bases between. Germline V gene data show CDR1 as KGHSH and CDR2 as LQKENI. iRepertoire HTBI primers and Arm-PCR of CDR3 regions built TCR beta libraries. TCRdb re-called the multiplex PCR reads with MiXCR, one entry per CDR3 protein. The profile shows 560,000 or so distinct CDR3 sequences, about 16% of them singletons. Separately, the same data were catalogued under a study of T cells in Graves' hyperthyroidism and ophthalmopathy.

The input for sequencing was peripheral blood mononuclear cells (PBMCs), taken at new diagnosis, from a patient treated with antithyroid drugs. The genes are TRBV18 and TRBJ1-2; D gene uncertain. The sequence came from a man aged 18 to 29 with Graves disease. As DNA, the CDR3 is TGTGCCAGCTCACCACAGGGAATTGAGAATGGCTACACCTTC. This encodes CASSPQGIENGYTF. The full variable domain, completed using reference TRBV18 and TRBJ1-2, is NAGVMQNPRHLVRRRGQEARLRCSPMKGHSHVYWYRQLPEEGLKFMVYLQKENIIDESGMPKERFSAEFPKEGPSILRIQQVVRGDSAAYFCASSPQGIENGYTFGSGTRLTVV.